The T cell receptor beta chain described here comes from a study of T cells after yellow fever vaccination. Per germline, CDR1 DFQATT and CDR2 SNEGSKA (reference sequence). The CDR3 spans 12 residues. V was cut by 8 bases and J by 1 base, with 10 bases left in between. Generation of TCR cDNA used 5'RACE template switching (which added a universal primer site and UMIs). In TCRdb, the 5' RACE reads were re-called with MiXCR into one record per CDR3 protein. The top ten clones hold about 24% of a sample with around 310,000 distinct CDR3 sequences, about 4% of them seen once. This clonotype appeared a few times.

The chain couples TRBV20-1 to TRBJ2-3; D ambiguous. The receptor comes from a man younger than 30 who received the YFV17D yellow fever vaccine. The specimen comprised PBMCs, sampled 5 days after the yellow fever booster vaccination. This CDR3 reads CSTRTGTDTQYF. CDR3 in DNA: TGCAGTACACGGACCGGCACAGATACGCAGTATTTT.